This T cell receptor beta chain derives from a study of blood T cell repertoires in COVID-19. Repertoires were generated with immunoSEQ multiplex PCR, while TCRdb's copy carries only in-frame clones and drops some. The profile shows around 310,000 clones, nearly 90% of them singletons. V shed 10 bases and J 7 bases; nucleotides not matched to a gene: 14. From germline, CDR1 is ENHRY and CDR2 SYGVKD. This CDR3 comprises 14 residues. This study enrolled people aged about 18 to 90 from 20 to 25 US geographic areas. All recovered Cohort 3 donors got two negative PCRs, got clearance, or saw symptom resolution.

This clonotype originated in a young woman who had recovered from COVID-19. Sequencing was done on a sample of PBMCs or T cells enriched from blood (not recorded which). The chain links TRBV10-3 to TRBJ1-2; TRBD1 agrees at 8 bases. CDR3 in DNA: TGTGCCACCAATGGGGGACAGGAGGTGACTGGCTACACCTTC. The encoded protein is CATNGGQEVTGYTF.